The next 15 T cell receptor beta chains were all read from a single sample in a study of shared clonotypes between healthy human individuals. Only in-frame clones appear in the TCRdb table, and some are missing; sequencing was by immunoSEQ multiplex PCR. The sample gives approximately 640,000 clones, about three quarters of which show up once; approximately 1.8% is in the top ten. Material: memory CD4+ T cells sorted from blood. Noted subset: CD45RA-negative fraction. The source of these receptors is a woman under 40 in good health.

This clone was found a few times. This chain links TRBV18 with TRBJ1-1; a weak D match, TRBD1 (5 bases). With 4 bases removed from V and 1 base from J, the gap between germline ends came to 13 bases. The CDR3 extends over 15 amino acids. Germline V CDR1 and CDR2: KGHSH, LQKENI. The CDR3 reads CASSLSDSGNTEAFF. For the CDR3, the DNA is TGTGCCAGCTCACTTTCAGACAGCGGGAACACTGAAGCTTTCTTT.

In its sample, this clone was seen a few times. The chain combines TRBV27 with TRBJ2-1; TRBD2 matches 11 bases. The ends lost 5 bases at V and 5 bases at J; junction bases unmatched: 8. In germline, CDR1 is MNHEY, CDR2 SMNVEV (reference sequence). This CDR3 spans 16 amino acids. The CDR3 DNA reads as TGTGCCAGCAGTCCGGGGACTAGCGGAGGAGACAATGAGCAGTTCTTC. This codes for CASSPGTSGGDNEQFF.

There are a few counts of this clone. The CDR3 nucleotides read TGTGCCAGCAGCTTGGGGACAGGGTTATCCTACGAGCAGTACTTC. Its translation is CASSLGTGLSYEQYF. This rearrangement joins TRBV5-4 to TRBJ2-7, with 8 bases aligning to TRBD1. Germline V gene sequence: CDR1 SGHNT, CDR2 YYREEE (reference sequence). CDR3 size: 15 residues. V was clipped by 0 bases and J by 1 base; unmatched bases: 3.

The CDR3 nucleotides are TGTGCCAGCAGCTTGGGCGGGGAGAACACTGAAGCTTTCTTT. This translates into CASSLGGENTEAFF. The rearrangement joins TRBV5-6 to TRBJ1-1; D remains ambiguous. CDR1 is SGHDT and CDR2 is YYEEEE in the germline V gene. The V gene lost 0 bases and the J gene lost 1 base, with 7 bases spanning the gap. The CDR3 is made up of 14 amino acids.

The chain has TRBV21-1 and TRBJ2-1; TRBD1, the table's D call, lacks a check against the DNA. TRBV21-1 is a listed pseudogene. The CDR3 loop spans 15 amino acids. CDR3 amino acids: CASSRGQSSYNEQFF. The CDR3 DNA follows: TGTGCCAGCAGCAGGGGGCAGAGCTCCTACAATGAGCAGTTCTTC.

The CDR3 region has the DNA TGTGCCAGCAGCCTCACGACAGGGGGATCCATTGACGAGCAGTACTTC. Translating it yields CASSLTTGGSIDEQYF. V is TRBV5-8 and J is TRBJ2-7, with 9 nucleotides matching TRBD1. Trimming took 4 bases from V and 5 from J; bases not matched to a gene: 13. The V gene's germline CDR1 is SGHTS and CDR2 YDEGEE. CDR3 size: 16 residues. Drawing the rest from reference TRBV5-8 and TRBJ2-7, the complete variable domain is EAGVTQSPTHLIKTRGQQATLRCSPISGHTSVYWYQQALGLGLQFLLWYDEGEERNRGNFPPRFSGRQFPNYSSELNVNALELEDSALYLCASSLTTGGSIDEQYFGPGTRLTVT.

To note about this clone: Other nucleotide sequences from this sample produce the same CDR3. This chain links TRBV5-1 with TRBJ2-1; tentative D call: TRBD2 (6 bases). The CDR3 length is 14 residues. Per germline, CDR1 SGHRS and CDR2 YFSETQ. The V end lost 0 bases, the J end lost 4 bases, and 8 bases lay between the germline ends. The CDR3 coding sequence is TGCGCCAGCAGCTTGGAGGGAGGTTACAATGAGCAGTTCTTC. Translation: CASSLEGGYNEQFF. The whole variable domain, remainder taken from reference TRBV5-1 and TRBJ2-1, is KAGVTQTPRYLIKTRGQQVTLSCSPISGHRSVSWYQQTPGQGLQFLFEYFSETQRNKGNFPGRFSGRQFSNSRSEMNVSTLELGDSALYLCASSLEGGYNEQFFGPGTRLTVL.

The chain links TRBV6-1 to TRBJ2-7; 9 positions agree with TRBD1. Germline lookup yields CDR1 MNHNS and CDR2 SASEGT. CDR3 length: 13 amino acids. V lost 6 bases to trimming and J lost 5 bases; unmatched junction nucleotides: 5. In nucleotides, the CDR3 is TGTGCCAGCAGCGCGGGACAGGGCCACGAGCAGTACTTC. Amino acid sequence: CASSAGQGHEQYF.

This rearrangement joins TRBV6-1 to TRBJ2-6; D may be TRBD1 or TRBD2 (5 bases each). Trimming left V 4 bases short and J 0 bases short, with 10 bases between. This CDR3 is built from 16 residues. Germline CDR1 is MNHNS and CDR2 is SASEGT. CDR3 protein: CASSGRGSSGANVLTF. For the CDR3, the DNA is TGTGCCAGCAGTGGTCGGGGCTCCTCTGGGGCCAACGTCCTGACTTTC.

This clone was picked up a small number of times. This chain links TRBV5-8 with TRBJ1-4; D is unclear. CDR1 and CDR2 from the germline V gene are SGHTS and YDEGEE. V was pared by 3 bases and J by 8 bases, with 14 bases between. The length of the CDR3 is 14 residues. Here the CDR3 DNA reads TGTGCCAGCAGCTCCCCTTTGATAGTCGAAAAACTGTTTTTT. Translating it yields CASSSPLIVEKLFF.

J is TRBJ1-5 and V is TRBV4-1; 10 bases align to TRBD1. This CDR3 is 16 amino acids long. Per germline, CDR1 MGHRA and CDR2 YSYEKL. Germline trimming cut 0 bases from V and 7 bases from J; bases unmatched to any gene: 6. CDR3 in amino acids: CASSQEGTGVQQPQHF. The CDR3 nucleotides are TGCGCCAGCAGCCAAGAGGGGACAGGGGTACAACAGCCCCAGCATTTT.

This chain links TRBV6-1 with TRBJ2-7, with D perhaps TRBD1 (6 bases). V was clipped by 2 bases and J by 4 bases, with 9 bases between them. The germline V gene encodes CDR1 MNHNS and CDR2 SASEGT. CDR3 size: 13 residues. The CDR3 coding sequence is TGTGCCAGCAGTGAAACGGACAGATACGAGCAGTACTTC. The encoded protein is CASSETDRYEQYF.

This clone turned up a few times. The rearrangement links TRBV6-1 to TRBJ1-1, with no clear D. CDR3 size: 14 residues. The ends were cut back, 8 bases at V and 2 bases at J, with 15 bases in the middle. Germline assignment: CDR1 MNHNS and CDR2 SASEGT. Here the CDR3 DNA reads TGTGCCAGCTTACACGGGATCCTAAACACTGAAGCTTTCTTT. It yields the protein CASLHGILNTEAFF.

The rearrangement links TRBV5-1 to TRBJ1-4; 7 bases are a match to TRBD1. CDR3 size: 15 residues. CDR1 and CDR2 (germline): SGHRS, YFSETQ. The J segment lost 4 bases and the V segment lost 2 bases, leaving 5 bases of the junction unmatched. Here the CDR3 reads CASSLTGTDNEKLFF. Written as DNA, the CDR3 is TGCGCCAGCAGCTTAACGGGGACAGATAATGAAAAACTGTTTTTT.

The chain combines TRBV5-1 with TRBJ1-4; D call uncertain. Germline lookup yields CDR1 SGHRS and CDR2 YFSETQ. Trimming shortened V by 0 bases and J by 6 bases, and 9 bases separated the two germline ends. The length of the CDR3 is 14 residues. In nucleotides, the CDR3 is TGCGCCAGCAGCTTGGAACTTGGGGATGAAAAACTGTTTTTT. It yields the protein CASSLELGDEKLFF.